The text below deals with one T cell receptor (beta chain). Authors' methods: Cell counts per sample came from amplifying reference gene primers. Generated by immunoSEQ multiplex PCR, the TCRdb table keeps only in-frame clones and is missing some. D and trimming were read from the DNA, whereas the V and J calls and clone size are those reported in that table. The data show about 98,000 clones, with 70% to 90% seen just once and more than 4.5% held by the top ten. The data were taken from a study of blood T cell repertoires in COVID-19. Study background: Collection of acute and convalescent COVID-19 samples took place in the United States, Italy and Spain. PBMCs, B-cell-depleted T cells, or T cells were the source of the cDNA or gDNA that made up the material.

The CDR3 is made up of 18 amino acids. Per germline, CDR1 MDHEN and CDR2 SYDVKM. Germline trimming cut 3 bases from V and 0 bases from J; bases unmatched to any gene: 11. The clonotype was recovered from a man aged 70 or older with acute or convalescent COVID-19. Source material: peripheral blood. The V call is TRBV28, the J call TRBJ2-1, with 7 bases that match TRBD2. Here the CDR3 DNA reads TGTGCCAGCAGTTTTCTCGAGAGCGGGGCGAGCTCCTACAATGAGCAGTTCTTC. Its translation is CASSFLESGASSYNEQFF. The full variable domain, its missing parts supplied by reference TRBV28 and TRBJ2-1, is DVKVTQSSRYLVKRTGEKVFLECVQDMDHENMFWYRQDPGLGLRLIYFSYDVKMKEKGDIPEGYSVSREKKERFSLILESASTNQTSMYLCASSFLESGASSYNEQFFGPGTRLTVL.